This T cell receptor beta chain originates from a study of brain T cells in children with intractable seizures. The assay was immunoSEQ multiplex PCR, and TCRdb's table has in-frame clones only and misses some. The data hold approximately 60,000 clones, with around 95% observed a single time. The V end lost 2 bases, the J end lost 2 bases, and 7 bases lay between the germline ends. The CDR3 loop spans 13 amino acids. From germline, CDR1 is SGHNT and CDR2 YYREEE (reference sequence). The source material was peripheral blood, sampled at surgery. This TCR came from a boy in the first two years of life with focal cortical dysplasia and intractable seizures. The V gene is TRBV5-4, the J gene TRBJ1-2; D not certain. This CDR3 is CASSFLSNYGYTF. CDR3 in DNA: TGTGCCAGCAGCTTTTTATCAAACTATGGCTACACCTTC.